A selection of T cell receptor beta chains follows, all from one sample in a study of blood T cells in healthy people across ages. Via MiXCR, TCRdb re-called the 5' RACE reads, giving one row per CDR3 protein. This table has around 1,000,000 distinct CDR3 sequences, almost 25% appearing once. The data also belong to a second study, concerning T cells of mothers and their children.

Material for sequencing was blood. All receptors derive from a girl aged 2 to 10 in good health. The CDR3 runs from the conserved cysteine through the conserved F or W. A D gene is named only where the DNA matches it firmly. Clone size, where shown, is once, few, many, or a class for clones that have expanded.

V: TRBV29-1; size: few; D: TRBD2; J: TRBJ2-1; DNA: TGCAGCGTTGAAGTGTTTGGGACTAGCGGAGGAAATGAGCAGTTCTTC; CDR3: CSVEVFGTSGGNEQFF
V: TRBV3-1; size: few; D: -; J: TRBJ2-7; DNA: TGTGCCAGCAGCCAAGACTGGGAGCCCTACGAGCAGTACTTC; CDR3: CASSQDWEPYEQYF
V: TRBV28; size: -; D: -; J: TRBJ2-7; DNA: TGTGCCAGCAATAGAGGGATCAGTTACGAGCAGTACTTC; CDR3: CASNRGISYEQYF
V: TRBV11-3; size: -; D: -; J: TRBJ2-1; DNA: TGTGCCAGCAGCTTATTGGGGTGGGTCGGGGAGCAGTTCTTC; CDR3: CASSLLGWVGEQFF
V: TRBV7-9; size: -; D: TRBD1; J: TRBJ2-5; DNA: TGTGCCAGCAGCCCCTCCGCAGGGGGTTTACTACAAGAGACCCAGTACTTC; CDR3: CASSPSAGGLLQETQYF
V: TRBV2; size: -; D: TRBD2; J: TRBJ2-1; DNA: TGTGCCAGCGGGGCTAGCGGGGACCGGGAGCAGTTCTTC; CDR3: CASGASGDREQFF
V: TRBV24-1; size: -; D: TRBD2; J: TRBJ2-5; DNA: TGTGCCACCAGTGGAGGGGCTAGCGGGGGGGAAGAGACCCAGTACTTC; CDR3: CATSGGASGGEETQYF
V: TRBV21-1; size: -; D: -; J: TRBJ1-3; DNA: TGTGCCAGCAGCAAAGTAAAGGACAGGGCGAGGGGAAACACCATATATTTT; CDR3: CASSKVKDRARGNTIYF
V: TRBV5-1; size: -; D: TRBD2; J: TRBJ2-7; DNA: TGCGCCAGCAGCTTGGAGAGCGGGATTAGTTACGAGCAGTACTTC; CDR3: CASSLESGISYEQYF
V: TRBV7-2; size: many; D: -; J: TRBJ2-5; DNA: TGTGCCAGCAGCCGCGACAGGTACCAAGAGACCCAGTACTTC; CDR3: CASSRDRYQETQYF
V: TRBV4-1; size: -; D: -; J: TRBJ2-1; DNA: TGCGCCAGCAGCCAAGATATTGGCTATGAGCAGTTCTTC; CDR3: CASSQDIGYEQFF
V: TRBV7-3; size: -; D: TRBD2; J: TRBJ2-1; DNA: TGTGCCAGCAGCTTAGCGGGGGGAAGAGACAATGAGCAGTTCTTC; CDR3: CASSLAGGRDNEQFF
V: TRBV7-9; size: -; D: TRBD1; J: TRBJ2-7; DNA: TGTGCCAGCAGCTACCCGGACAGGGGTAAAGGTACGGAGCAGTACTTC; CDR3: CASSYPDRGKGTEQYF
V: TRBV7-2; size: few; D: -; J: TRBJ2-1; DNA: TGTGCCAGCAGCCACCAACTAGTGGGGGGCAATGAGCAGTTCTTC; CDR3: CASSHQLVGGNEQFF
V: TRBV28; size: -; D: -; J: TRBJ2-5; DNA: TGTGCCAGCAGTTCGGCGGGTCTAGAAGAGACCCAGTACTTC; CDR3: CASSSAGLEETQYF
V: TRBV5-6; size: -; D: -; J: TRBJ1-1; DNA: TGTGCCAGCAGCTTTGGAGGACGGTGGCAAGCTTTCTTT; CDR3: CASSFGGRWQAFF
V: TRBV29-1; size: few; D: -; J: TRBJ1-1; DNA: TGCAGCGTTGCTCCAGGAGGTTTAAAGACTGAAGCTTTCTTT; CDR3: CSVAPGGLKTEAFF
V: TRBV29-1; size: -; D: -; J: TRBJ1-2; DNA: TGCAGCGTAAGAAGGGGGTATGGCTACACCTTC; CDR3: CSVRRGYGYTF
V: TRBV29-1; size: -; D: -; J: TRBJ2-6; DNA: TGCAGCGTTGAAATAGAGACTGGATTTCTCTCTGGGGCCAACGTCCTGACTTTC; CDR3: CSVEIETGFLSGANVLTF
V: TRBV9; size: few; D: -; J: TRBJ1-4; DNA: TGTGCCAGCAGCGTATGGGCGGATGCAACTAATGAAAAACTGTTTTTT; CDR3: CASSVWADATNEKLFF
V: TRBV5-1; size: -; D: -; J: TRBJ1-1; DNA: TGCGCCAGCAAGGTCTCGGACACTGAAGCTTTCTTT; CDR3: CASKVSDTEAFF
V: TRBV5-1; size: -; D: TRBD2; J: TRBJ2-1; DNA: TGCGCCAGCAGCTTGGAACCGAGAGCGGGAGGAGAAAATGAGCAGTTCTTC; CDR3: CASSLEPRAGGENEQFF
V: TRBV12-3/TRBV12-4; size: many; D: TRBD1; J: TRBJ2-5; DNA: TGTGCCAGCAGTTTCGGGACAGTGAAAGAGACCCAGTACTTC; CDR3: CASSFGTVKETQYF
V: TRBV10-3; size: -; D: -; J: TRBJ2-3; DNA: TGTGCCATCAGTGAATCTACTGCTTTTGGAGATACGCAGTATTTT; CDR3: CAISESTAFGDTQYF
V: TRBV4-2; size: -; D: TRBD1; J: TRBJ1-1; DNA: TGTGCCAGCAGCGGGACAGGGGTAGTAGTGGAAACTGAAGCTTTCTTT; CDR3: CASSGTGVVVETEAFF
V: TRBV5-1; size: few; D: -; J: TRBJ2-3; DNA: TGCGCCAGCAGCTTGAGGCGGCAAGGGACAGATACGCAGTATTTT; CDR3: CASSLRRQGTDTQYF
V: TRBV12-3/TRBV12-4; size: few; D: TRBD2; J: TRBJ2-2; DNA: TGTGCCAGCAGTTCCCATGCCTTGACTAGCGAGACCAACACCGGGGAGCTGTTTTTT; CDR3: CASSSHALTSETNTGELFF
V: TRBV2; size: few; D: -; J: TRBJ2-5; DNA: TGTGCCAGCAGTGGGGGCGGTTCGTACCAAGAGACCCAGTACTTC; CDR3: CASSGGGSYQETQYF
V: TRBV7-3; size: few; D: -; J: TRBJ2-3; DNA: TGTGCCAGCAGCTCCAGTGGAGCAGATACGCAGTATTTT; CDR3: CASSSSGADTQYF
V: TRBV11-2; size: few; D: -; J: TRBJ2-1; DNA: TGTGCCAGCACCTGGCGCGGGGTTTTCGGTGAGCAGTTCTTC; CDR3: CASTWRGVFGEQFF
V: TRBV9; size: -; D: -; J: TRBJ1-5; DNA: TGTGCCAGCAGCGCTAAGCCGGGACAAGGGGAGCCCCAGCATTTT; CDR3: CASSAKPGQGEPQHF
V: TRBV5-1; size: few; D: -; J: TRBJ2-3; DNA: TGCGCCAGCAGCTTGAATTCCTTCACAGATACGCAGTATTTT; CDR3: CASSLNSFTDTQYF
V: TRBV2; size: -; D: -; J: TRBJ2-1; DNA: TGTGCCAGCAGGGACGGGCTCAATGAGCAGTTCTTC; CDR3: CASRDGLNEQFF